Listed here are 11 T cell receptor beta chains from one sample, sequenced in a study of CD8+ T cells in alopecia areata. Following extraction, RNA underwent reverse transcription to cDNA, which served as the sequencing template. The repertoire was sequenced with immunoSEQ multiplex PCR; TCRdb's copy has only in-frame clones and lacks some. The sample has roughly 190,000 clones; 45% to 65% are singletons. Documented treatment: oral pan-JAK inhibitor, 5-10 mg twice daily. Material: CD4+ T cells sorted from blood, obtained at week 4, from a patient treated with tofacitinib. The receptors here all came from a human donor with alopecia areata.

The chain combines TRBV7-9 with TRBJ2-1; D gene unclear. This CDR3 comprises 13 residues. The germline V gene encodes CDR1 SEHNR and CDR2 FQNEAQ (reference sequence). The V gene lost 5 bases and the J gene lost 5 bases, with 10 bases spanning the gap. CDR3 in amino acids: CASSLLRDNEQFF. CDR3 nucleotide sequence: TGTGCCAGCAGCCTACTAAGGGACAATGAGCAGTTCTTC.

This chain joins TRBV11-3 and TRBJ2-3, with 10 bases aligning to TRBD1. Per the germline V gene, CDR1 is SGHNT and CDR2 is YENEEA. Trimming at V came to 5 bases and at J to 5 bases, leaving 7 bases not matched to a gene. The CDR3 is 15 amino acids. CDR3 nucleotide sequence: TGTGCCAGCAGCCACCGGACAGGGGGGATAGATACGCAGTATTTT. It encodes CASSHRTGGIDTQYF.

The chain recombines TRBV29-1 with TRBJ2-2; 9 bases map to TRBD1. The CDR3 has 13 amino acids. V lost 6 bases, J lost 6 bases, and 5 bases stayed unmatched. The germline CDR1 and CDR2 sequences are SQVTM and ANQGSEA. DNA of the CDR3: TGCAGCGTCGTACAGGGGGCGGCCGGGGAGCTGTTTTTT. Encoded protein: CSVVQGAAGELFF.

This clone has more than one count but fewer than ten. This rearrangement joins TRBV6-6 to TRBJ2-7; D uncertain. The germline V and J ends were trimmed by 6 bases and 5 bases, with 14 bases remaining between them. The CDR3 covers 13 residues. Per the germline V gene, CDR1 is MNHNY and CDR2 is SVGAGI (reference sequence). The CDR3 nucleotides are TGTGCCAGCAGCCAACATCGCTGGGACGAGCAGTACTTC. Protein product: CASSQHRWDEQYF.

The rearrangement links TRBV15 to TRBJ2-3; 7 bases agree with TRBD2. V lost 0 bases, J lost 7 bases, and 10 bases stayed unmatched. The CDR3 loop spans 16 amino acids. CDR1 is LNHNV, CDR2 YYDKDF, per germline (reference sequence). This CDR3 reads CATSRDGAGLAHTQYF. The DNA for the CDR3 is TGTGCCACCAGCAGAGACGGAGCGGGACTCGCTCATACGCAGTATTTT.

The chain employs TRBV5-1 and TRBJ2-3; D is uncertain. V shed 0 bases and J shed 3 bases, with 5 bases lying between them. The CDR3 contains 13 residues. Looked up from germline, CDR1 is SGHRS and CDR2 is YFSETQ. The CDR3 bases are TGCGCCAGCAGCTTGGATCTGACAGATACGCAGTATTTT. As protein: CASSLDLTDTQYF.

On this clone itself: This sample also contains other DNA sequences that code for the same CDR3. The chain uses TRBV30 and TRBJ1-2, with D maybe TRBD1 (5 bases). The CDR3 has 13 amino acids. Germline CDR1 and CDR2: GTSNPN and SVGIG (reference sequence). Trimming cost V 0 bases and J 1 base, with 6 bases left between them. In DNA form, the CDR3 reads TGTGCCTGGAGTGTAGACAGTAACTATGGCTACACCTTC. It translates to CAWSVDSNYGYTF.

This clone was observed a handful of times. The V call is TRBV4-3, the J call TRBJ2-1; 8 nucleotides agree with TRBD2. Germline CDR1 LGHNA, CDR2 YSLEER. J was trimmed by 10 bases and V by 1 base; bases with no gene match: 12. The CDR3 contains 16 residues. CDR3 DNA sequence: TGCGCCAGCAGCCAAGGAGTCGGACTAGCTACCTACGAGCAGTTCTTC. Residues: CASSQGVGLATYEQFF.

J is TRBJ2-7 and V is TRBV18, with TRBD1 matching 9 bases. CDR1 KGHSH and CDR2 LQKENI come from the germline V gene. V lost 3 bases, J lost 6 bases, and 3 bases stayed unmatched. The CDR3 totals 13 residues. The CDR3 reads CASSPDRGIEQYF. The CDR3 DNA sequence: TGTGCCAGCTCACCCGACAGGGGGATCGAGCAGTACTTC.

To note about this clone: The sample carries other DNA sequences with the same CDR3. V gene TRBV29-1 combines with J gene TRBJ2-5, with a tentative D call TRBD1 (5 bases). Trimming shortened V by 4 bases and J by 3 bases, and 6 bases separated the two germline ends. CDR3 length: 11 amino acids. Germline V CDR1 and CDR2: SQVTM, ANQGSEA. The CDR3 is CSVVREETQYF. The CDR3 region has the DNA TGCAGCGTTGTCAGGGAAGAGACCCAGTACTTC.

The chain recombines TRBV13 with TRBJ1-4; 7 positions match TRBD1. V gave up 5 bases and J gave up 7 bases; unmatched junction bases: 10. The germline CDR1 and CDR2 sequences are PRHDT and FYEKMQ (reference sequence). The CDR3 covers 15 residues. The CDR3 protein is CASSPRQGGSEKLFF. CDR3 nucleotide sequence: TGTGCCAGCAGCCCTCGACAGGGAGGAAGTGAAAAACTGTTTTTT.